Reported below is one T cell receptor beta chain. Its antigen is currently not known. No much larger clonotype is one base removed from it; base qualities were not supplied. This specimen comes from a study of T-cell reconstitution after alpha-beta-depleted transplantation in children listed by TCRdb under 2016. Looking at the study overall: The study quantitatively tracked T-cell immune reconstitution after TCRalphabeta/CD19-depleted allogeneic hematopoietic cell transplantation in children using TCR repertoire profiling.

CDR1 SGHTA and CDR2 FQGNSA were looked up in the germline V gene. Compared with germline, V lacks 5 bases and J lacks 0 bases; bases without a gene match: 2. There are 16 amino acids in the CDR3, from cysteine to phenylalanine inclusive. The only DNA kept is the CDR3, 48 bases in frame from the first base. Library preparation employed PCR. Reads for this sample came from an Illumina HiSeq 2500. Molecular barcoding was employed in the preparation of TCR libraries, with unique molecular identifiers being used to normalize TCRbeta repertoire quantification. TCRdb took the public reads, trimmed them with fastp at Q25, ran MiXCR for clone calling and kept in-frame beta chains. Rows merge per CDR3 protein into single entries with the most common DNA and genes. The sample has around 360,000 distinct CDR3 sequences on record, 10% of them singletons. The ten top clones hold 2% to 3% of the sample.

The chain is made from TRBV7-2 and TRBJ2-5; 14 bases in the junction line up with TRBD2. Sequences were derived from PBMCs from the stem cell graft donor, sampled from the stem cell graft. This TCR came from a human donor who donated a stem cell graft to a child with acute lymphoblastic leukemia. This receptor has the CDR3 CASSLGLAGDQETQYF. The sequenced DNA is TGTGCCAGCAGCCTGGGACTAGCGGGAGACCAAGAGACCCAGTACTTC.